The following is a TCR beta chain sequence with its context. One entry per CDR3 protein results from TCRdb running MiXCR on the RT-PCR reads. The sample consists of hundreds of thousands of distinct CDR3 sequences, 14% of them appearing once. Germline V lookup: CDR1 KGHSH, CDR2 LQKENI. V lost 5 bases and J 7 bases, leaving 6 bases between the germline ends. The CDR3 extends over 11 amino acids. The data derive from a study of response to subunit inactivated influenza vaccine. The specimen was PBMCs from blood, collected 14 days before vaccination. The chain joins TRBV18 to TRBJ2-1, with no clear D. This TCR came from a middle-aged man who received an inactivated influenza vaccine. CDR3 nucleotide sequence: TGTGCCAGCTCAACACAGAATGAGCAGTTCTTC. Translated: CASSTQNEQFF.